This TCR beta chain originates from a study of OX40 agonist ivuxolimab in advanced cancers. General study results and limits: Clones of CD4+ and CD8+ blood T cells grew by week 6 at doses of 0.1 to 3.0 mg/kg. Average numbers of expanded clones were greater in CD8+ T cells than in CD4+.

Here immunoSEQ multiplex PCR was the method, and the copy in TCRdb shows in-frame clones only, minus some. The repertoire holds about 50,000 clones, with 84% as singletons. Sampling of blood occurred at baseline, cycle 4 day 1, and cycle 7 day 1. This clone was seen a single time. Its matching antigen is unknown. Different DNA sequences within this sample yield the same CDR3. The origin of this receptor is an adult with an advanced solid tumor such as melanoma, head and neck, liver or kidney cancer. The input for sequencing was CD4+ or CD8+ T cells sorted from blood, taken in a trial of the OX40 agonist ivuxolimab.

The chain's CDR3 is CASSPQGPSSYEQYF. In DNA form, the CDR3 reads TGTGCCAGCAGTCCCCAGGGCCCCAGCTCCTACGAGCAGTACTTC. The V and J genes are TRBV28 and TRBJ2-7; TRBD1 might be the D (5 bases). Deletions cut 5 bases from V and 0 bases from J, with 14 bases between. There are 15 residues in the CDR3. The germline V gene has CDR1 MDHEN and CDR2 SYDVKM.